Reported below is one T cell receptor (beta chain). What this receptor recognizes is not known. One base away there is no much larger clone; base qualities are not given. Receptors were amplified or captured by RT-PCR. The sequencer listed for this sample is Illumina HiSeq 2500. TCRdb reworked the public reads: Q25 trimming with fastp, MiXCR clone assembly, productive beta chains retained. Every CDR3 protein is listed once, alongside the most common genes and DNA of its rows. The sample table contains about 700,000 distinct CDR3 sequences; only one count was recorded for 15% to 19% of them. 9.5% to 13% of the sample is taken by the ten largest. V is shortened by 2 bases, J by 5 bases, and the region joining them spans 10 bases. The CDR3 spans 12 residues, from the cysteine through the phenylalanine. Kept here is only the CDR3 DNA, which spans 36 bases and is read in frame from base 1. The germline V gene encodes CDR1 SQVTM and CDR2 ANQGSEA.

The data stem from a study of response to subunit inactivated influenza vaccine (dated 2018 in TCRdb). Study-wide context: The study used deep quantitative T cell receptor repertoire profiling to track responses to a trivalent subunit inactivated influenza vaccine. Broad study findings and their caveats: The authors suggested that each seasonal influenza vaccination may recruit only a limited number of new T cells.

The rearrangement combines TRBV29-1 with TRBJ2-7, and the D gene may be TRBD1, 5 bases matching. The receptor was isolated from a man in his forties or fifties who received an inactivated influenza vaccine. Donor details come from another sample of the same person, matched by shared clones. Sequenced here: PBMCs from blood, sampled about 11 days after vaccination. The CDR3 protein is CSVEQGRDEQYF. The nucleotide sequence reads TGCAGCGTTGAACAGGGCAGGGACGAGCAGTACTTC.